What follows describes a single T cell receptor (beta chain). This record comes from a study of Graves' ophthalmopathy and Graves' hyperthyroidism. Amplified material comprised TCR beta CDR3 regions derived from RNA transcripts. HTBI primers were used in a first-round RT-PCR, which preceded a second-round multiplex PCR. TCRdb independently ran MiXCR on the multiplex PCR reads; one entry per CDR3 protein. The profile shows 400,000 or so distinct CDR3 sequences, 15% of them singletons. V shed 1 base and J shed 4 bases, with 16 bases lying between them. CDR1 is PRHDT, CDR2 FYEKMQ, per germline (reference sequence). The CDR3 has 16 residues.

The chain recombines TRBV13 with TRBJ1-1; D not resolved. Sequenced material: peripheral blood. The origin of this receptor is a woman aged 18-29 years with stable Graves' hyperthyroidism. DNA for the CDR3: TGTGCCAGCAGCTTAGTGTTGCGGTGGAGGAGCACTGAAGCTTTCTTT. Translation: CASSLVLRWRSTEAFF.